Below are 2 T cell receptor beta chains sequenced from a single sample in a study of identifying expanded T cells in peripheral blood. Sequenced by immunoSEQ multiplex PCR; TCRdb stores in-frame clones only, minus some. The sample has 100,000 or so clones; 85% to 90% are singletons. Sequenced sample: blood. These receptors all stem from a person aged 18 to 75 in good health.

This sequence joins TRBV5-6 and TRBJ1-5; D is possibly TRBD1 (5 bases). V was cut by 0 bases and J by 3 bases, with 7 bases left in between. Germline lookup yields CDR1 SGHDT and CDR2 YYEEEE. This CDR3 comprises 14 residues. The CDR3 region is CASSLEGINQPQHF. The CDR3 DNA sequence: TGTGCCAGCAGCTTGGAGGGGATCAATCAGCCCCAGCATTTT. Full variable domain (rest looked up from reference TRBV5-6 and TRBJ1-5): DAGVTQSPTHLIKTRGQQVTLRCSPKSGHDTVSWYQQALGQGPQFIFQYYEEEERQRGNFPDRFSGHQFPNYSSELNVNALLLGDSALYLCASSLEGINQPQHFGDGTRLSIL.

The V and J genes are TRBV6-5 and TRBJ1-2; 8 positions agree with TRBD1. With V trimmed by 5 bases and J by 4 bases, 3 bases remained unmatched. This CDR3 comprises 13 residues. Per germline, CDR1 MNHEY and CDR2 SVGAGI. For the CDR3, the DNA is TGTGCCAGCAGTCAGGACAGGGTCTATGGCTACACCTTC. Amino acid sequence: CASSQDRVYGYTF.